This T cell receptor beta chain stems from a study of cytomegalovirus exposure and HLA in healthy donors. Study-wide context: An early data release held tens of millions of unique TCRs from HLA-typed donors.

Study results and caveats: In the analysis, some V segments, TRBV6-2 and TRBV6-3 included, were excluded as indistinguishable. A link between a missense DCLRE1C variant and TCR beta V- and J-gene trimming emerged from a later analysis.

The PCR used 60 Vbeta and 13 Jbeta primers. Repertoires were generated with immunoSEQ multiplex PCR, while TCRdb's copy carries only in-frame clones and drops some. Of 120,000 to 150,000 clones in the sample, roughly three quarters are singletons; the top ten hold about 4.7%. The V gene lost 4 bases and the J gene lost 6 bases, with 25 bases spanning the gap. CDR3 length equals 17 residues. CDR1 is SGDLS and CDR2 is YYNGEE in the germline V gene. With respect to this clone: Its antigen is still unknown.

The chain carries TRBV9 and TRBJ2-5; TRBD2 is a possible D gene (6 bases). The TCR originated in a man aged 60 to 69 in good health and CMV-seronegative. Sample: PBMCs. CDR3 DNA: TGTGCCAGCAGCCAGGTGCCTTCGGAGGGCCCGGGTAAGACCCAGTACTTC. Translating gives CASSQVPSEGPGKTQYF.